The present T cell receptor beta chain was sequenced within a study of blood T cells in healthy people across ages. Primed by a sample-barcoded 5' primer and a J-beta primer mix, a second PCR proceeded for 7 to 11 cycles. TCRdb re-analysed the 5' RACE reads in MiXCR, keeping a single row per CDR3 protein. The table lists approximately 1,000,000 distinct CDR3 sequences, less than 50% of them singletons. Findings and limits, study-wide: Comparison with aged donors showed that long-lived donors had more naive CD4+ cells and higher diversity.

The CDR3 is 15 residues long. Germline loops: CDR1 MNHEY, CDR2 SVGEGT. The V end lost 7 bases, the J end lost 5 bases, and 20 bases lay between the germline ends. About this clonotype itself: The target antigen is unknown.

The source is a woman aged 55-70 years in good health. Sample: blood. The chain combines TRBV6-2 or TRBV6-3 with TRBJ2-5; the D gene could be TRBD1 or TRBD2 (6 bases each). CDR3 amino acids: CASKFTDGGGETQYF. CDR3 sequence (DNA): TGTGCCAGCAAGTTTACCGACGGGGGCGGGGAGACCCAGTACTTC.